This T cell receptor (beta chain) was profiled in a study of OX40 agonist ivuxolimab in advanced cancers. For the study at large: Patients were treated with intravenous ivuxolimab, dosed at 0.01 to 10 mg/kg and infused every 2 weeks.

Trimming removed 2 bases from V and 2 bases from J, with 6 bases in between. The CDR3 is 13 amino acids. In germline, CDR1 is MNHEY, CDR2 SVGAGI. Sequencing used immunoSEQ multiplex PCR; TCRdb keeps in-frame clones, though not all of them. The sample includes about 36,000 clones, 88% of them seen just once. The source was CD4+ or CD8+ T cells sorted from blood, collected in a trial of the OX40 agonist ivuxolimab. The chain employs TRBV6-5 and TRBJ2-5, with D unclear. The receptor comes from an adult with an advanced solid tumor such as melanoma, head and neck, liver or kidney cancer. The chain's CDR3 is CASSYGQQETQYF. CDR3 sequence (DNA): TGTGCCAGCAGTTACGGCCAGCAAGAGACCCAGTACTTC.